Sequencing of this T cell receptor (beta chain) was carried out in a study of blood T cell repertoires in COVID-19. Overall study context: In each case, the material was cDNA or gDNA derived from T cells, B-cell-depleted T cells, or PBMCs.

The CDR3 has 14 residues. The V gene lost 8 bases and the J gene lost 1 base, with 14 bases spanning the gap. Germline V gene sequence: CDR1 GTSNPN, CDR2 SVGIG (reference sequence). Profiled with immunoSEQ multiplex PCR; TCRdb holds only in-frame clones, not every one. The sample lists over 130,000 clones, 76% seen once, with over 4% in the top ten. Sequencing was done on a sample of peripheral blood. This sequence was found in a woman of 80 years or more with active or convalescent COVID-19. The rearrangement joins TRBV30 to TRBJ2-2, with D perhaps matching TRBD2 (5 bases). The CDR3 sequence is CAGGWVGNTGELFF. Here the CDR3 DNA reads TGTGCCGGAGGATGGGTGGGGAACACCGGGGAGCTGTTTTTT.